Below, 3 T cell receptor beta chains from the same sample are listed, as sequenced in a study of T-cell memory formation after mild COVID-19. In TCRdb, the 5' RACE reads were re-called with MiXCR into one record per CDR3 protein. The sample contains 300,000 or so distinct CDR3 sequences, about a sixth of which appear only once. Source material: PBMCs or a T cell subset sorted from them (not recorded which). These receptors were taken from a man aged 18 to 35 who had mild COVID-19 (a few samples of this study predate the infection). Cell type and time point are not known.

The rearrangement uses TRBV4-1 and TRBJ1-3; TRBD1 agrees at 9 bases. CDR1 is MGHRA, CDR2 YSYEKL, per germline. Unmatched junction bases numbered 5, after V lost 4 bases and J lost 4 bases. The CDR3 is 15 amino acids. CDR3 DNA sequence: TGCGCCAGCAGCCCAACCGGGACAGGGGGAAACACCATATATTTT. Translated, it gives CASSPTGTGGNTIYF.

The V and J genes are TRBV7-1 and TRBJ2-5; the match to TRBD2 covers 14 bases. TRBV7-1 is an ORF for which the function is uncertain. The CDR3 length is 17 residues. V trimming: 3 bases; J trimming: 5 bases; junction bases outside the gene matches: 8. The CDR3 DNA follows: TGTGCCAGCAGCTCCCCAGGGGGACTAGCGGGGGAGGAGACCCAGTACTTC. Translated, it gives CASSSPGGLAGEETQYF.

This clonotype was found many times. The chain joins TRBV7-8 to TRBJ2-1; D call uncertain. The CDR3 has 15 residues. The V end lost 0 bases, the J end lost 9 bases, and 15 bases lay between the germline ends. Germline values: CDR1 SGHVS, CDR2 FQNEAQ. Written as DNA, the CDR3 is TGTGCCAGCAGCTTAGCAGTCGGCAGCCCCCCTGAGCAGTTCTTC. It translates to CASSLAVGSPPEQFF. The whole variable domain, filled in from reference TRBV7-8 and TRBJ2-1, reads GAGVSQSPRYKVAKRGQDVALRCDPISGHVSLFWYQQALGQGPEFLTYFQNEAQLDKSGLPSDRFFAERPEGSVSTLKIQRTQQEDSAVYLCASSLAVGSPPEQFFGPGTRLTVL.